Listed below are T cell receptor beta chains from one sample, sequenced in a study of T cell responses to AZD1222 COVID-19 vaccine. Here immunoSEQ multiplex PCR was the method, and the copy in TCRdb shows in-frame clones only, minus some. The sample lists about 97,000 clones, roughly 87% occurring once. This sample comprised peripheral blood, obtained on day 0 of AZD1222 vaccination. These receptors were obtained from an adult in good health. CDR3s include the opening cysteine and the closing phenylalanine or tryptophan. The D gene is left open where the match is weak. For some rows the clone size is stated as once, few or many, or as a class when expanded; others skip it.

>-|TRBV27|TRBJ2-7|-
CASSFSRDRNTYEQYF
TGTGCCAGCAGTTTTTCCCGTGACAGGAATACCTACGAGCAGTACTTC
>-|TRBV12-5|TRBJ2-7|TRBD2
CASGLVLTSESSYEQYF
TGTGCTAGTGGTTTGGTTCTTACTAGCGAAAGCTCCTACGAGCAGTACTTC
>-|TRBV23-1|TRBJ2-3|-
CASSQSVALGTSTDTQYF
TGCGCCAGCAGTCAATCGGTCGCGCTGGGAACTAGCACAGATACGCAGTATTTT
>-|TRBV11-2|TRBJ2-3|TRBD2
CASSPSGFTDTQYF
TGTGCCAGCAGCCCTAGCGGATTCACAGATACGCAGTATTTT
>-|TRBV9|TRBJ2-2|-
CASSPRPTGNTGELFF
TGTGCCAGCAGCCCCCGTCCGACGGGTAACACCGGGGAGCTGTTTTTT
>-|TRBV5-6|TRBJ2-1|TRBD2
CASSPAGLGDVEQFF
TGTGCCAGCAGCCCCGCGGGACTAGGGGATGTGGAGCAGTTCTTC
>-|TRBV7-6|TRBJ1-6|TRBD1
CASSSGQGADSPLHF
TGTGCCAGCAGCTCTGGACAGGGGGCGGATTCACCCCTCCACTTT
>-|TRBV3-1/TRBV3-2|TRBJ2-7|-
CASSQRAVYEQYF
TGTGCCAGCAGCCAACGGGCAGTCTACGAGCAGTACTTC
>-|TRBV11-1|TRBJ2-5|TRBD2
CASSISGSGQETQYF
TGTGCCAGCAGCATCAGCGGGAGTGGCCAAGAGACCCAGTACTTC
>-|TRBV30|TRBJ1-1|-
CAWSPVGSWNTEAFF
TGTGCCTGGAGCCCAGTGGGAAGCTGGAACACTGAAGCTTTCTTT
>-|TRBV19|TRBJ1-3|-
CASRPQEGATGNTIYF
TGTGCCAGTAGACCCCAAGAAGGGGCGACTGGAAACACCATATATTTT
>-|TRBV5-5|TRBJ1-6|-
CASSLPPSGTVNSPLHF
TGTGCCAGCAGCTTGCCTCCTTCCGGGACCGTTAATTCACCCCTCCACTTT
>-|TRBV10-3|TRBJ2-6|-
CATSKAISGANVLTF
TGTGCCACTTCAAAGGCCATCTCTGGGGCCAACGTCCTGACTTTC
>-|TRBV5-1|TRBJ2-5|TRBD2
CASSSLAGAGFQETQYF
TGCGCCAGCAGCTCCTTAGCGGGAGCAGGGTTTCAAGAGACCCAGTACTTC
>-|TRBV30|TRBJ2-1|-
CAWSIDEQFF
TGTGCCTGGAGTATCGATGAGCAGTTCTTC
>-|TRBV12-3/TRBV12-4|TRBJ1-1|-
CASSLDTEAFF
TGTGCCAGCAGTTTGGACACTGAAGCTTTCTTT
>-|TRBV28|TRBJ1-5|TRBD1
CASGTGLGNQPQHF
TGTGCCAGCGGGACAGGGTTGGGCAATCAGCCCCAGCATTTT
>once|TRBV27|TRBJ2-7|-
CASSFIGQSYEQYF
TGTGCCAGCAGTTTCATTGGGCAATCCTACGAGCAGTACTTC
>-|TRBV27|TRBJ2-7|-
CASSLRTVNIYEQYF
TGTGCCAGCAGCCTCAGGACAGTGAATATCTACGAGCAGTACTTC
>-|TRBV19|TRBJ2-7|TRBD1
CASSYYTGASYEQYF
TGTGCCAGTAGTTACTATACAGGGGCCTCCTACGAGCAGTACTTC
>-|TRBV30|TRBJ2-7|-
CAWAGSYEQYF
TGTGCCTGGGCAGGGTCCTACGAGCAGTACTTC
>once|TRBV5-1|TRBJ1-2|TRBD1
CASSFDRDGYTF
TGCGCCAGCAGCTTCGACAGGGATGGCTACACCTTC
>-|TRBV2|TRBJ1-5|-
CASSDKDFNQPQHF
TGTGCCAGCAGTGACAAGGACTTTAATCAGCCCCAGCATTTT
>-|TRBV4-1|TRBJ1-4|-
CASSQVGTPNEKLFF
TGCGCCAGCAGCCAAGTCGGGACACCTAATGAAAAACTGTTTTTT
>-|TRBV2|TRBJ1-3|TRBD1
CASSLTGEGGNTIYF
TGTGCCAGCAGCTTGACAGGGGAAGGGGGAAACACCATATATTTT
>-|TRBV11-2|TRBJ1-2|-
CASSRNPGTQGYGYTF
TGTGCCAGCAGCCGCAACCCCGGGACGCAGGGCTATGGCTACACCTTC
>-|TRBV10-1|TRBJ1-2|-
CASSFDLNYGYTF
TGCGCCAGCAGTTTCGACCTTAACTATGGCTACACCTTC
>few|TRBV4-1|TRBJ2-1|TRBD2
CASSQEWLAGEGGQFF
TGCGCCAGCAGCCAAGAATGGCTAGCGGGAGAGGGGGGACAGTTCTTC
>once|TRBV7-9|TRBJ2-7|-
CASSLFSGISYEQYF
TGTGCCAGCAGCCTTTTCTCAGGTATCTCCTACGAGCAGTACTTC
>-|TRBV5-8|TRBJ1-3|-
CASSLGSEHYSGNTIYF
TGTGCCAGCAGCTTGGGGTCTGAACACTACTCTGGAAACACCATATATTTT
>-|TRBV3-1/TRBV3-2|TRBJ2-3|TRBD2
CASSLGLAGDFDTQYF
TGTGCCAGCAGCCTAGGACTAGCGGGAGATTTTGATACGCAGTATTTT
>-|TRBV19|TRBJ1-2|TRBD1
CASSRPGTGDPWGYTF
TGTGCCAGTAGTCGTCCCGGGACAGGGGACCCGTGGGGCTACACCTTC
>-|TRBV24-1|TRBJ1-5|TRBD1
CATSDSDRGLLGNQPQHF
TGTGCCACCAGTGATTCGGACAGGGGGCTTTTGGGCAATCAGCCCCAGCATTTT
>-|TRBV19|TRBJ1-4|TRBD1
CASSNPDRGGEKLFF
TGTGCCAGTAGTAACCCGGACAGGGGAGGGGAAAAACTGTTTTTT
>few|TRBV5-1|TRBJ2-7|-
CASRVPGVSYEQYF
TGCGCCAGCCGAGTTCCAGGGGTTTCCTACGAGCAGTACTTC
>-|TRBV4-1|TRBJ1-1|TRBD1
CASSHADRGPNTEAFF
TGCGCCAGCAGCCACGCCGACAGGGGGCCGAACACTGAAGCTTTCTTT
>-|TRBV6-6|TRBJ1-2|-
CASSRFGTTWESYGYTF
TGTGCCAGCAGTCGATTCGGGACGACATGGGAAAGCTATGGCTACACCTTC
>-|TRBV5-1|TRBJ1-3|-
CASSLGNSGNTIYF
TGCGCCAGCAGCTTGGGGAACTCTGGAAACACCATATATTTT
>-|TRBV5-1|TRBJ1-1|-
CASAGTPNTEAFF
TGCGCCAGCGCCGGGACACCGAACACTGAAGCTTTCTTT
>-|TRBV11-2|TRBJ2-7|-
CASSLDRQEFSYEQYF
TGTGCCAGCAGCTTAGATCGACAAGAGTTCTCCTACGAGCAGTACTTC
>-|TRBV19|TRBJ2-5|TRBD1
CASSIGDRSETQYF
TGTGCCAGTAGTATCGGGGACAGGTCGGAGACCCAGTACTTC
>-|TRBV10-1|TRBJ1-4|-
CASSERGREKLFF
TGCGCCAGCAGTGAACGGGGTCGCGAAAAACTGTTTTTT
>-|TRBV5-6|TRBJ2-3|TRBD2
CASSLVAGEVDTQYF
TGTGCCAGCAGCTTGGTCGCGGGGGAGGTAGATACGCAGTATTTT
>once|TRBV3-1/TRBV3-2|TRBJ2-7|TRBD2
CASSLGPSGSNYEQYF
TGTGCCAGCTCCCTCGGTCCTAGCGGGAGTAACTACGAGCAGTACTTC
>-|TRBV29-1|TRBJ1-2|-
CSEGGNYGYTF
TGCAGCGAGGGGGGCAACTATGGCTACACCTTC
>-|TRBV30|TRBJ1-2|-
CAWSYRAGGYTF
TGTGCCTGGAGCTACAGGGCCGGGGGCTACACCTTC
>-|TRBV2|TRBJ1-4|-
CASSPSRVGEKLFF
TGTGCCAGCAGCCCGTCAAGAGTCGGGGAAAAACTGTTTTTT
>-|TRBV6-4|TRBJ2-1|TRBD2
CASSRTSGSFMSYNEQFF
TGTGCCAGCAGTCGTACTAGCGGGAGCTTCATGTCCTACAATGAGCAGTTCTTC
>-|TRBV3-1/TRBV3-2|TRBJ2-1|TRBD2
CASSQPLASSYNEQFF
TGTGCCAGCAGCCAACCACTAGCGAGCTCCTACAATGAGCAGTTCTTC
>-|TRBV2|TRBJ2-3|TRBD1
CAREDRITDTQYF
TGTGCCAGAGAGGACAGGATCACAGATACGCAGTATTTT
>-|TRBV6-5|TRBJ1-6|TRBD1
CATYDRAYNSPLHF
TGTGCCACCTATGACAGGGCCTATAATTCACCCCTCCACTTT
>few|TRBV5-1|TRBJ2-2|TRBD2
CASSERIAGAGTGELFF
TGCGCCAGCAGCGAGCGAATAGCGGGAGCGGGCACCGGGGAGCTGTTTTTT
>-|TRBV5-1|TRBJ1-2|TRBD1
CASSLGGQEWGGYTF
TGCGCCAGCAGCTTGGGAGGACAGGAATGGGGCGGCTACACCTTC
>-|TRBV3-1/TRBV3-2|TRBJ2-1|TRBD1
CASSRGQGRNNEQFF
TGTGCCAGCAGCCGAGGACAGGGGCGAAACAATGAGCAGTTCTTC
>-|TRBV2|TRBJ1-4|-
CASRKEVFPNEKLFF
TGTGCCAGCAGGAAGGAGGTCTTTCCGAATGAAAAACTGTTTTTT